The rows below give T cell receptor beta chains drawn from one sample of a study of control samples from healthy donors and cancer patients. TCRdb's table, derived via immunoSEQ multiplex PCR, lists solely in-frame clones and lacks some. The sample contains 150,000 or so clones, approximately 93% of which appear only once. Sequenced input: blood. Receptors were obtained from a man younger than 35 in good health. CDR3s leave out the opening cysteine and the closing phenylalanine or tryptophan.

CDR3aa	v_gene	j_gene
ASGPSAGRPETQY	TRBV4-1	TRBJ2-5
ASSKNQEKGGFNQPQH	TRBV7-8	TRBJ1-5
ASSQVTSGGSYEQY	TRBV4-3	TRBJ2-7
ASSLRGGSYNEQF	TRBV9	TRBJ2-1
ASRPGIGTEAF	TRBV6-5	TRBJ1-1
ASSQGIRFEAF	TRBV4-2	TRBJ1-1
ASSPRVPLFYYHPGSEKLF	TRBV28	TRBJ1-4
ASSLAQGNPHGYT	TRBV7-8	TRBJ1-2
ASSGGTPREQY	TRBV6-6	TRBJ2-7
ASSVGVGTGVETQY	TRBV9	TRBJ2-5
ASSLLSRRGGDGYT	TRBV27	TRBJ1-2
ASSLIPGEETQY	TRBV5-1	TRBJ2-5
AWSRAGERNQPQH	TRBV30	TRBJ1-5